The rows below give T cell receptor beta chains drawn from one sample of a study of T cell responses to AZD1222 COVID-19 vaccine. The table came from immunoSEQ multiplex PCR; TCRdb's copy has only in-frame clones and leaves some out. The table has approximately 92,000 clones, approximately 91% seen once; the top ten hold 22%. Material: peripheral blood, obtained on day 0 of AZD1222 vaccination. The receptors derive from an adult in good health. CDR3s include the opening cysteine and the closing phenylalanine or tryptophan. The order of the fields is clone size, V gene, J gene, D gene, CDR3 protein, CDR3 DNA. D genes are given only for firm matches. Where a row states a size, it is once, few, many or the class of an expanded clone; other rows omit it.

clone_size: .
v_call: TRBV18
j_call: TRBJ1-1
d_call: .
cdr3_aa: CASSPQEGLTEAFF
cdr3_nt: TGTGCCAGCTCACCACAGGAAGGGCTCACTGAAGCTTTCTTT

clone_size: .
v_call: TRBV7-3
j_call: TRBJ1-2
d_call: TRBD1
cdr3_aa: CASSEQGAGGYTF
cdr3_nt: TGTGCCAGCAGCGAACAGGGGGCTGGTGGCTACACCTTC

clone_size: once
v_call: TRBV12-3/TRBV12-4
j_call: TRBJ2-7
d_call: .
cdr3_aa: CASSLVGRGEQYF
cdr3_nt: TGTGCCAGCAGTTTAGTGGGGAGAGGAGAGCAGTACTTC

clone_size: once
v_call: TRBV12-3/TRBV12-4
j_call: TRBJ1-2
d_call: .
cdr3_aa: CASSPGTFYGYTF
cdr3_nt: TGTGCCAGCAGTCCCGGGACTTTCTATGGCTACACCTTC

clone_size: .
v_call: TRBV6-4
j_call: TRBJ1-5
d_call: .
cdr3_aa: CASSRWTDSSKNQPQHF
cdr3_nt: TGTGCCAGCAGTAGGTGGACGGATTCTTCTAAGAATCAGCCCCAGCATTTT

clone_size: .
v_call: TRBV2
j_call: TRBJ2-7
d_call: .
cdr3_aa: CASSDRGLYEQYF
cdr3_nt: TGTGCCAGCAGTGACAGGGGCCTCTACGAGCAGTACTTC

clone_size: .
v_call: TRBV6-5
j_call: TRBJ2-1
d_call: TRBD2
cdr3_aa: CASSYGVAGGNEQFF
cdr3_nt: TGTGCCAGCAGTTACGGGGTAGCGGGAGGGAATGAGCAGTTCTTC

clone_size: .
v_call: TRBV10-3
j_call: TRBJ1-1
d_call: .
cdr3_aa: CAIRAGVNTEAFF
cdr3_nt: TGTGCCATCAGAGCAGGGGTGAACACTGAAGCTTTCTTT

clone_size: .
v_call: TRBV7-9
j_call: TRBJ1-4
d_call: .
cdr3_aa: CASRALTGEKLFF
cdr3_nt: TGTGCCAGCAGGGCTTTGACGGGAGAAAAACTGTTTTTT

clone_size: .
v_call: TRBV7-2
j_call: TRBJ2-7
d_call: .
cdr3_aa: CASSLPGPYEQYF
cdr3_nt: TGTGCCAGCAGCTTACCAGGCCCCTACGAGCAGTACTTC

clone_size: .
v_call: TRBV2
j_call: TRBJ2-1
d_call: .
cdr3_aa: CASSEIGIGNEQFF
cdr3_nt: TGTGCCAGCAGTGAAATCGGGATAGGCAATGAGCAGTTCTTC

clone_size: .
v_call: TRBV28
j_call: TRBJ2-1
d_call: TRBD1
cdr3_aa: CASSPPITGTGSEQFF
cdr3_nt: TGTGCCAGCAGTCCACCCATTACCGGGACAGGGTCTGAGCAGTTCTTC

clone_size: .
v_call: TRBV6-5
j_call: TRBJ2-7
d_call: .
cdr3_aa: CASSYGWTGASYEQYF
cdr3_nt: TGTGCCAGCAGTTACGGGTGGACGGGGGCTTCCTACGAGCAGTACTTC

clone_size: .
v_call: TRBV19
j_call: TRBJ2-1
d_call: .
cdr3_aa: CASSIEGDPHNEQFF
cdr3_nt: TGTGCCAGTAGTATAGAGGGCGACCCTCACAATGAGCAGTTCTTC

clone_size: .
v_call: TRBV6-5
j_call: TRBJ2-5
d_call: TRBD1
cdr3_aa: CASSPGQATQVVQYF
cdr3_nt: TGTGCCAGCAGTCCTGGACAGGCCACACAGGTCGTCCAGTACTTC

clone_size: .
v_call: TRBV11-3
j_call: TRBJ1-3
d_call: TRBD1
cdr3_aa: CASSGDSAGGNTIYF
cdr3_nt: TGTGCCAGCAGCGGGGACAGCGCTGGCGGAAACACCATATATTTT

clone_size: .
v_call: TRBV4-2
j_call: TRBJ2-3
d_call: TRBD2
cdr3_aa: CASSQPGLAGADTQYF
cdr3_nt: TGTGCCAGCAGCCAGCCCGGACTAGCAGGGGCAGATACGCAGTATTTT

clone_size: .
v_call: TRBV27
j_call: TRBJ1-5
d_call: .
cdr3_aa: CASSLNRASGQPQHF
cdr3_nt: TGTGCCAGCAGTTTGAACAGGGCGAGCGGTCAGCCCCAGCATTTT

clone_size: .
v_call: TRBV12-3/TRBV12-4
j_call: TRBJ1-3
d_call: .
cdr3_aa: CASRSSGNTIYF
cdr3_nt: TGTGCCAGCAGAAGCTCTGGAAACACCATATATTTT

clone_size: .
v_call: TRBV3-1/TRBV3-2
j_call: TRBJ2-5
d_call: TRBD2
cdr3_aa: CASSQAFFGTSGNQETQYF
cdr3_nt: TGTGCCAGCAGCCAAGCGTTTTTCGGGACTAGCGGGAACCAAGAGACCCAGTACTTC

clone_size: .
v_call: TRBV19
j_call: TRBJ2-4
d_call: TRBD2
cdr3_aa: CASTPERGTAKNIQYF
cdr3_nt: TGTGCCAGTACCCCCGAGCGGGGGACCGCCAAAAACATTCAGTACTTC

clone_size: .
v_call: TRBV28
j_call: TRBJ1-2
d_call: TRBD1
cdr3_aa: CASSLGSGGQERYTF
cdr3_nt: TGTGCCAGCAGTTTAGGCTCGGGGGGACAGGAACGCTACACCTTC

clone_size: once
v_call: TRBV7-2
j_call: TRBJ1-4
d_call: .
cdr3_aa: CASSSRAPNEKLFF
cdr3_nt: TGTGCCAGCAGCTCCAGGGCCCCAAATGAAAAACTGTTTTTT

clone_size: .
v_call: TRBV24-1
j_call: TRBJ1-2
d_call: .
cdr3_aa: CATSAGPYGYTF
cdr3_nt: TGTGCCACCAGTGCGGGCCCTTATGGCTACACCTTC

clone_size: .
v_call: TRBV7-2
j_call: TRBJ2-2
d_call: .
cdr3_aa: CASSRAGTLGHTGELFF
cdr3_nt: TGTGCCAGCAGCCGCGCCGGGACTCTAGGTCACACCGGGGAGCTGTTTTTT

clone_size: .
v_call: TRBV7-9
j_call: TRBJ1-6
d_call: .
cdr3_aa: CASSFTNSPLHF
cdr3_nt: TGTGCCAGCAGCTTTACTAATTCACCCCTCCACTTT

clone_size: .
v_call: TRBV11-2
j_call: TRBJ1-2
d_call: .
cdr3_aa: CASSSPRVGRNYGYTF
cdr3_nt: TGTGCCAGCAGCTCGCCCCGGGTAGGGCGGAACTATGGCTACACCTTC

clone_size: .
v_call: TRBV7-2
j_call: TRBJ1-6
d_call: .
cdr3_aa: CASNRFSGSPLHF
cdr3_nt: TGTGCCAGCAACCGGTTTTCAGGCTCACCCCTCCACTTT

clone_size: .
v_call: TRBV18
j_call: TRBJ1-5
d_call: TRBD1
cdr3_aa: CASSPGGSNQPGRPQHF
cdr3_nt: TGTGCCAGCTCTCCAGGGGGCTCAAATCAGCCAGGGAGGCCCCAGCATTTT

clone_size: .
v_call: TRBV6-5
j_call: TRBJ1-3
d_call: TRBD1
cdr3_aa: CASSYSTGSGNTIYF
cdr3_nt: TGTGCCAGCAGTTACTCGACAGGGTCCGGAAACACCATATATTTT

clone_size: once
v_call: TRBV7-2
j_call: TRBJ1-1
d_call: .
cdr3_aa: CASSFGGRETEAFF
cdr3_nt: TGTGCCAGCAGCTTCGGGGGGAGGGAAACTGAAGCTTTCTTT

clone_size: .
v_call: TRBV10-3
j_call: TRBJ2-7
d_call: .
cdr3_aa: CAISESSAYEQYF
cdr3_nt: TGTGCCATCAGTGAGTCAAGTGCCTACGAGCAGTACTTC

clone_size: .
v_call: TRBV19
j_call: TRBJ1-6
d_call: .
cdr3_aa: CASSLAGGYNSPLHF
cdr3_nt: TGTGCCAGTAGTCTGGCCGGGGGCTATAATTCACCCCTCCACTTT

clone_size: .
v_call: TRBV7-2
j_call: TRBJ1-4
d_call: TRBD1
cdr3_aa: CASSLFPGQTNEKLFF
cdr3_nt: TGTGCCAGCAGCCTATTCCCGGGACAGACTAATGAAAAACTGTTTTTT

clone_size: .
v_call: TRBV4-3
j_call: TRBJ1-2
d_call: .
cdr3_aa: CASSQTASYGYTF
cdr3_nt: TGCGCCAGCAGCCAAACCGCATCTTATGGCTACACCTTC

clone_size: .
v_call: TRBV28
j_call: TRBJ1-3
d_call: .
cdr3_aa: CASSSPPGEGGNTIYF
cdr3_nt: TGTGCCAGCAGTTCCCCCCCAGGGGAAGGTGGAAACACCATATATTTT

clone_size: .
v_call: TRBV9
j_call: TRBJ2-6
d_call: .
cdr3_aa: CASRVSGANVLTF
cdr3_nt: TGTGCCAGCAGGGTTTCTGGGGCCAACGTCCTGACTTTC

clone_size: .
v_call: TRBV19
j_call: TRBJ1-1
d_call: TRBD1
cdr3_aa: CASRPGQVNTEAFF
cdr3_nt: TGTGCCAGTAGACCGGGACAGGTGAACACTGAAGCTTTCTTT

clone_size: .
v_call: TRBV3-1/TRBV3-2
j_call: TRBJ2-1
d_call: .
cdr3_aa: CASSERDYNEQFF
cdr3_nt: TGTGCCAGCAGTGAGAGAGATTACAATGAGCAGTTCTTC

clone_size: .
v_call: TRBV7-2
j_call: TRBJ2-1
d_call: TRBD2
cdr3_aa: CASSLVSQRGGPNEQFF
cdr3_nt: TGTGCCAGCAGCCTCGTTTCACAGCGGGGGGGCCCCAATGAGCAGTTCTTC

clone_size: .
v_call: TRBV4-1
j_call: TRBJ1-2
d_call: .
cdr3_aa: CASSQDDGQVLGYTF
cdr3_nt: TGCGCCAGCAGCCAAGACGATGGACAAGTGCTGGGCTACACCTTC

clone_size: .
v_call: TRBV18
j_call: TRBJ2-1
d_call: TRBD1
cdr3_aa: CASSPKGQGKGFGEQFF
cdr3_nt: TGTGCCAGCTCACCAAAAGGACAGGGAAAAGGTTTCGGTGAGCAGTTCTTC

clone_size: .
v_call: TRBV7-8
j_call: TRBJ2-1
d_call: .
cdr3_aa: CASSFQALRVEQFF
cdr3_nt: TGTGCCAGCAGCTTTCAGGCGTTACGGGTTGAGCAGTTCTTC

clone_size: .
v_call: TRBV3-1/TRBV3-2
j_call: TRBJ1-1
d_call: .
cdr3_aa: CASSQIYTEAFF
cdr3_nt: TGTGCCAGCAGCCAAATTTACACTGAAGCTTTCTTT

clone_size: .
v_call: TRBV28
j_call: TRBJ1-4
d_call: TRBD1
cdr3_aa: CASSPRDRGNEKLFF
cdr3_nt: TGTGCCAGCAGTCCTCGGGACAGGGGGAATGAAAAACTGTTTTTT

clone_size: .
v_call: TRBV7-9
j_call: TRBJ2-1
d_call: TRBD2
cdr3_aa: CASSLLAGEEQFF
cdr3_nt: TGTGCCAGCAGCTTACTTGCGGGGGAAGAGCAGTTCTTC